The 6 T cell receptor beta chains below were found in one sample sequenced in a study of Ad26.COV2.S vaccination and SARS-CoV-2 variants. Treatment given: 19 received Ad26.COV2.S at low or high dose, single or two shots; about five received placebo; per-sample allocation not given. Sampling occurred on day 63 after the first vaccine or placebo injection. TCRdb's table, derived via immunoSEQ multiplex PCR, lists solely in-frame clones and lacks some. The sample records nearly 400,000 clones, about 88% being singletons. Here the sequenced sample was peripheral blood, taken in a trial of Ad26.COV2.S vaccine versus placebo. The receptors shown here come from a person aged 18-65 years who received the Ad26.COV2.S COVID-19 vaccine or a placebo.

The chain combines TRBV28 with TRBJ2-3; unclear D gene. Trimming cost V 6 bases and J 6 bases, with 16 bases left between them. The CDR3 spans 14 residues. The germline CDR1 and CDR2 sequences are MDHEN and SYDVKM. The CDR3 sequence: CASSPLSAGDTQYF. The CDR3 region has the DNA TGTGCCAGCAGCCCCCTCAGCGCCGGGGATACGCAGTATTTT.

The chain joins TRBV24-1 to TRBJ2-1, with 12 bases identical to TRBD2. Germline V gives CDR1 KGHDR, CDR2 SFDVKD. There are 15 residues in the CDR3. The V gene end was trimmed by 4 bases and the J gene end by 9 bases; junction bases not matched to a gene: 6. Here the CDR3 reads CATSEPSGRATEQFF. CDR3 bases: TGTGCCACCAGTGAACCTAGCGGGAGGGCCACTGAGCAGTTCTTC.

The chain recombines TRBV14 with TRBJ2-2; D remains unclear. There are 14 residues in the CDR3. V lost 0 bases, J lost 5 bases, and 7 bases lay in between. CDR1 is SGHDN and CDR2 is FVKESK in the germline V gene. In DNA, the CDR3 is TGTGCCAGCAGCCAAGATCTCTGGACCGGGGAGCTGTTTTTT. Amino acids: CASSQDLWTGELFF.

This clone has only one observation. This sequence joins TRBV9 and TRBJ2-2; D call uncertain. With 0 bases removed from V and 2 bases from J, the gap between germline ends came to 8 bases. From germline, CDR1 is SGDLS and CDR2 YYNGEE. The CDR3 extends over 15 amino acids. The CDR3 nucleotides are TGTGCCAGCAGCGTAGGACGGGTCAACACCGGGGAGCTGTTTTTT. It codes for CASSVGRVNTGELFF.

The chain combines TRBV25-1 with TRBJ2-1; a weak D match, TRBD1 (6 bases). There are 18 residues in the CDR3. With 10 bases removed from V and 0 bases from J, the gap between germline ends came to 25 bases. Germline V gene sequence: CDR1 MGHDK, CDR2 SYGVNS. Written as DNA, the CDR3 is TGTGCCATGAACCCCCCCAGGGGATCGCCTAGCTCCTACAATGAGCAGTTCTTC. It specifies CAMNPPRGSPSSYNEQFF. The whole variable domain, remainder taken from reference TRBV25-1 and TRBJ2-1, is EADIYQTPRYLVIGTGKKITLECSQTMGHDKMYWYQQDPGMELHLIHYSYGVNSTEKGDLSSESTVSRIRTEHFPLTLESARPSHTSQYLCAMNPPRGSPSSYNEQFFGPGTRLTVL.

This clone was seen a few times. This chain uses TRBV4-2 with TRBJ2-1; 11 bases are shared with TRBD2. Germline V gene sequence: CDR1 LGHNA, CDR2 YNFKEQ. This CDR3 spans 17 amino acids. The junction had 13 bases not matched to a gene; V was cut back by 4 bases and J by 8 bases. CDR3 residues: CASSPGLAGGSRDEQFF. CDR3 nucleotides: TGTGCCAGCAGCCCAGGGCTAGCGGGAGGATCGAGGGATGAGCAGTTCTTC.